The clone carrying this TCR beta chain was found a few times. In the study's own analysis: Amplification of reference gene primers provided the estimated nucleated cell counts. Using immunoSEQ multiplex PCR, the repertoire was profiled, and TCRdb retains in-frame clones only, with some absent. V and J calls plus clone size are reproduced from that table; the DNA served to infer D and trimming. The data show about 120,000 clones, around 90% seen once. Followed over time, Seattle patients had been enrolled while infection was active. The sample comes from a study of blood T cell repertoires in COVID-19. For the study at large: The United States, Italy and Spain were the sources of the acute and convalescent COVID-19 samples.

With 1 base clipped from V and 5 bases from J, the junction kept 5 bases outside the gene matches. This CDR3 has 16 residues. Germline CDR1 LNHNV, CDR2 YYDKDF (reference sequence). V is TRBV15 and J is TRBJ1-4, with 9 nucleotides matching TRBD1. Input material: peripheral blood. This sequence originates from a woman aged 55 to 70 with COVID-19, enrolled during active disease. As DNA, the CDR3 is TGTGCCACCAGCAGAGGGACAGGGGAGGGAAATGAAAAACTGTTTTTT. Translation: CATSRGTGEGNEKLFF. The variable domain in full, with the rest retrieved from reference TRBV15 and TRBJ1-4, is DAMVIQNPRYQVTQFGKPVTLSCSQTLNHNVMYWYQQKSSQAPKLLFHYYDKDFNNEADTPDNFQSRRPNTSFCFLDIRSPGLGDTAMYLCATSRGTGEGNEKLFFGSGTQLSVL.